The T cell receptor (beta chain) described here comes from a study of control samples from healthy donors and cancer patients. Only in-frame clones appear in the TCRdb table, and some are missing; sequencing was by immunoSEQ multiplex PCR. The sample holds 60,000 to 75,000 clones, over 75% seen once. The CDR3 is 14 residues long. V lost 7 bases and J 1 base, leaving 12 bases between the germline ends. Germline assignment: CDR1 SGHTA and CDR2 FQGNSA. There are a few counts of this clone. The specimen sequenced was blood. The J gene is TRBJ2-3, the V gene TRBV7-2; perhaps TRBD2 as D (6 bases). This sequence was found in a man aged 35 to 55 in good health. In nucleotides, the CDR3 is TGTGCCAGCAACCGGGACTCTCGCACAGATACGCAGTATTTT. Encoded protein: CASNRDSRTDTQYF.